This is a list of T cell receptor beta chains from one sample in a study of metastatic and nonmetastatic thyroid tumors. TCRdb ran MiXCR on the PCR reads. The data show roughly 24,000 clones, with over 20% seen just once and 10% to 15% held by the top ten. Sequencing used blood. The receptors were gathered from a male donor with papillary thyroid cancer or a benign thyroid nodule (not recorded which). Some clones in this sample may be carry-over from other donors' samples. Both conserved end residues are part of each CDR3. A D gene is named only where the DNA matches it firmly. A row's size may be missing; if present it is once, few, many or a size class.

clone_size j_call v_call d_call cdr3_aa cdr3_nt
many TRBJ1-3 TRBV3-1 TRBD1 CASSPGTGSYTIYF TGTGCCAGCAGCCCTGGGACAGGAAGTTACACCATATATTTT
few TRBJ2-5 TRBV19 TRBD2 CASDPGGGDTQYF TGTGCCAGTGATCCGGGGGGAGGGGATACTCAGTACTTC
NA TRBJ2-3 TRBV14 NA CASSQEIGGGDTQYF TGTGCCAGCAGCCAAGAAATAGGGGGAGGCGATACGCAGTATTTT
many TRBJ1-2 TRBV28 TRBD1 CASSSGQGVGGYTF TGTGCCAGCAGCAGCGGACAGGGGGTCGGTGGCTACACCTTC
many TRBJ1-5 TRBV27 NA CASSFKSNQPQHF TGTGCCAGCAGTTTCAAGAGCAATCAGCCCCAGCATTTT
NA TRBJ2-1 TRBV12-3/TRBV12-4 TRBD2 CASRPRGLEDHEQFF TGTGCCAGCAGACCACGGGGACTAGAGGACCATGAGCAGTTCTTC
many TRBJ2-5 TRBV5-1 NA CASSLVPGETQYF TGCGCCAGCAGCTTGGTCCCAGGGGAGACCCAGTACTTC
many TRBJ2-3 TRBV6-1 NA CASSSTTDTQYF TGTGCCAGCAGTTCGACCACAGATACGCAGTATTTT
many TRBJ2-1 TRBV9 TRBD2 CASTEEAGMGNEQFF TGTGCCAGCACCGAGGAAGCGGGGATGGGTAATGAGCAGTTCTTC
NA TRBJ1-5 TRBV20-1 NA CSAIPETYSNQPQHF TGCAGTGCGATTCCGGAGACATATAGCAATCAGCCCCAGCATTTT
once TRBJ1-1 TRBV5-1 NA CASSLDREYTEAFF TGCGCCAGCAGCTTGGACAGAGAGTACACTGAAGCTTTCTTT
many TRBJ2-7 TRBV20-1 NA CSARRQRYEQYF TGCAGTGCTAGGAGGCAAAGGTACGAGCAGTACTTC
NA TRBJ1-4 TRBV5-1 NA CASSLPGLSANEKLFF TGCGCCAGCAGCTTACCTGGCTTGAGTGCTAATGAAAAACTGTTTTTT
NA TRBJ2-3 TRBV10-1 NA CASTRTPTTDTQYF TGCGCCAGCACCCGGACCCCGACCACAGATACGCAGTATTTT
NA TRBJ2-3 TRBV10-2 TRBD2 CASSAFATSGTSTDTQYF TGCGCCAGCAGTGCGTTCGCGACTAGCGGGACAAGCACAGATACGCAGTATTTT
many TRBJ2-1 TRBV6-1 TRBD2 CASSEAVKGLAGGSEQFF TGTGCCAGCAGTGAAGCGGTTAAGGGGCTAGCGGGAGGTAGTGAGCAGTTCTTC
few TRBJ2-7 TRBV6-6 NA CASIYSRGPYYDQYF TGTGCCAGCATTTACTCGAGGGGCCCGTACTACGATCAGTACTTC
NA TRBJ1-3 TRBV7-1 TRBD1 CASSSAPGTGVASSGNTIYF TGTGCCAGCAGTTCCGCCCCCGGGACAGGGGTAGCTTCGTCTGGAAACACCATATATTTT
few TRBJ1-1 TRBV30 TRBD1 CAWRRTGRNTEAFF TGTGCCTGGAGGAGGACAGGGAGGAACACTGAAGCTTTCTTT
medium-sized TRBJ2-2 TRBV11-1 NA CASSLDGSFNTGELFF TGTGCCAGCAGCTTAGATGGAAGTTTCAACACCGGGGAGCTGTTTTTT
medium-sized TRBJ1-1 TRBV5-1 NA CASSLNAGVTGTEAFF TGCGCCAGCAGCTTGAACGCAGGGGTAACTGGGACTGAAGCTTTCTTT
NA TRBJ2-7 TRBV5-1 NA CASSLENRGGVDEQYF TGCGCCAGCAGCTTGGAAAACAGGGGAGGCGTAGACGAGCAGTACTTC
few TRBJ2-2 TRBV6-1 NA CATRSPGGGDPTGELFF TGTGCCACCAGGTCCCCCGGTGGTGGGGATCCCACCGGGGAGCTGTTTTTT
many TRBJ2-7 TRBV6-1 NA CASSPAPGAPSYEQYF TGTGCCAGCAGTCCCGCCCCGGGTGCCCCTTCCTACGAGCAGTACTTC
many TRBJ2-1 TRBV11-2 TRBD1 CASSLRGQGRTEQFF TGTGCCAGCAGCTTACGGGGACAGGGAAGGACTGAGCAGTTCTTC
many TRBJ2-3 TRBV7-9 NA CASSPKGPDTQYF TGTGCCAGCAGCCCAAAGGGCCCAGATACGCAGTATTTT
many TRBJ1-2 TRBV9 TRBD1 CASSRSGQGDGHTF TGTGCCAGCTCTCGCTCGGGACAGGGGGATGGCCACACCTTC
medium-sized TRBJ1-2 TRBV30 NA CAWSVGTPGDYTF TGTGCCTGGAGTGTAGGGACGCCGGGGGACTACACCTTC
many TRBJ2-5 TRBV6-2/TRBV6-3 NA CASAYRDPQETQYF TGTGCCAGCGCCTACCGGGACCCCCAAGAGACCCAGTACTTC
many TRBJ2-3 TRBV6-1 NA CASRGVIPDTQYF TGTGCCAGCAGGGGGGTGATCCCAGATACGCAGTATTTT
few TRBJ2-1 TRBV11-2 TRBD2 CASSASGMSYNEQFF TGTGCCAGCAGCGCCAGCGGGATGTCCTACAATGAGCAGTTCTTC
many TRBJ1-3 TRBV7-9 TRBD1 CASSLVFSARDRAGNTIYF TGTGCCAGCAGCTTAGTATTCTCCGCGCGGGACAGGGCTGGAAACACCATATATTTT
NA TRBJ2-7 TRBV6-1 NA CASSPGTFRVDEQYF TGTGCCAGCAGTCCTGGTACATTCCGAGTGGACGAGCAGTACTTC
many TRBJ1-5 TRBV10-3 NA CAISDLDRREPQHF TGTGCCATCAGTGACCTGGACCGCCGTGAGCCCCAGCATTTT
NA TRBJ2-5 TRBV2 NA CASTEINQETQYF TGTGCCAGCACGGAAATCAACCAAGAGACCCAGTACTTC
many TRBJ2-1 TRBV9 NA CASSVGDPSSYNEQFF TGTGCCAGCAGTGTCGGGGACCCGAGCTCCTACAATGAGCAGTTCTTC
many TRBJ2-7 TRBV29-1 NA CSVEAQAGYYEQYF TGCAGCGTTGAAGCCCAAGCAGGTTACTACGAGCAGTACTTC
many TRBJ1-4 TRBV5-5 NA CASRAGGEAYEKLFF TGTGCCAGCAGGGCCGGGGGCGAAGCATATGAAAAACTGTTTTTT
medium-sized TRBJ1-6 TRBV4-2 NA CASSQDAGKPSPLHF TGTGCCAGCAGCCAAGATGCCGGGAAGCCTTCACCCCTCCACTTT
once TRBJ1-4 TRBV11-2 NA CASSSDQGPIEKLFF TGTGCCAGCAGCTCGGACCAGGGACCGATCGAAAAACTGTTTTTT
many TRBJ2-6 TRBV28 NA CASSLLTSSSGANVLTF TGTGCCAGCAGTTTATTGACATCGAGCTCTGGGGCCAACGTCCTGACTTTC
many TRBJ2-7 TRBV14 NA CASSQEVLYEQYF TGTGCCAGCAGCCAAGAAGTCTTATACGAGCAGTACTTC
NA TRBJ1-2 TRBV5-1 NA CASSFTGTYGYTF TGCGCCAGCAGCTTTACAGGGACCTATGGCTACACCTTC
NA TRBJ2-7 TRBV12-3/TRBV12-4 NA CASSPFVTFISYEQYF TGTGCCAGCAGTCCCTTTGTGACGTTTATCTCCTACGAGCAGTACTTC
few TRBJ2-1 TRBV25-1 TRBD1 CASSDLDRGYQFF TGTGCCAGCAGTGACTTGGACAGGGGGTATCAGTTCTTC
once TRBJ1-2 TRBV18 NA CASSPGSDRTGYTF TGTGCCAGCTCACCCGGGTCCGATCGTACTGGCTACACCTTC
many TRBJ2-2 TRBV9 NA CASSVGVNTGELFF TGTGCCAGCAGCGTAGGAGTCAACACCGGGGAGCTGTTTTTT
many TRBJ1-5 TRBV6-4 NA CASSPEPWGNQPQHF TGTGCCAGCAGTCCTGAGCCGTGGGGCAATCAGCCCCAGCATTTT
medium-sized TRBJ2-1 TRBV30 NA CAWSAPLGNEQFF TGTGCCTGGAGTGCCCCCCTAGGTAATGAGCAGTTCTTC
few TRBJ2-1 TRBV6-4 TRBD2 CASSERVAGPGEQFF TGTGCCAGCAGTGAGCGGGTAGCGGGACCGGGCGAGCAGTTCTTC
many TRBJ2-1 TRBV6-4 NA CASSGWELGEQFF TGTGCCAGCAGTGGGTGGGAGCTGGGAGAGCAGTTCTTC
many TRBJ2-3 TRBV9 NA CASSGQLGVTDTQYF TGTGCCAGCAGCGGACAACTAGGGGTCACAGATACGCAGTATTTT
NA TRBJ2-5 TRBV20-1 NA CSAYPIVGGTQYF TGCAGTGCTTACCCAATAGTCGGCGGGACCCAGTACTTC
few TRBJ1-6 TRBV6-1 NA CASRTTYNSPLHF TGTGCCAGCAGGACAACTTATAATTCACCCCTCCACTTT
many TRBJ2-6 TRBV11-2 NA CASTGPFFSGANVLTF TGTGCCAGCACGGGGCCCTTTTTCTCTGGGGCCAACGTCCTGACTTTC
few TRBJ1-1 TRBV12-3/TRBV12-4 NA CASSQTVNTEAFF TGTGCCAGCAGTCAGACAGTGAACACTGAAGCTTTCTTT
many TRBJ2-7 TRBV13 NA CASSSSSRGLTYEQYF TGTGCCAGCAGCTCCTCTTCCCGGGGTTTGACCTACGAGCAGTACTTC